This T cell receptor (beta chain) was documented in a study of cytomegalovirus exposure and HLA in healthy donors. With regard to this clone: What it binds is not known.

Assay used: immunoSEQ multiplex PCR; TCRdb lists only in-frame clones, some missing. The sample has about 200,000 clones; over 80% are singletons. V lost 3 bases, J lost 2 bases, and 10 bases lay in between. The CDR3 consists of 14 residues. Germline V gene data show CDR1 as SEHNR and CDR2 as FQNEAQ (reference sequence). Points from the study as a whole: Reportedly, diagnosis of cytomegalovirus status by the classifier showed high specificity and sensitivity.

The sequencing sample was made of PBMCs. The V gene is TRBV7-9, the J gene TRBJ2-5; D is unresolved. The source is a woman in her late teens or twenties in good health and CMV-seronegative. The chain's CDR3 is CASSFPTAQETQYF. DNA for the CDR3: TGTGCCAGCAGCTTTCCGACGGCACAAGAGACCCAGTACTTC.